Each of the 27 T cell receptor beta chains below was sequenced from the same sample in a study of beta chain features in type 1 diabetes. Study findings and constraints: Moderately but significantly shorter TCRB CDR3s were found in Type 1 diabetes patients in all four CD4+ subsets.

What these receptors recognize is not known. Reverse transcribing all isolated RNA meant expressed TCRB transcripts were sequenced. TCRdb's copy holds only in-frame clones and misses some; the assay was immunoSEQ multiplex PCR. This sample carries about 700,000 clones, around 15% of them seen once, and the ten largest clones take 0.02% to 0.025%. The material sequenced was naive CD4+ T cells from blood. These receptor sequences come from a man aged 18 to 30 with type 1 diabetes.

This rearrangement joins TRBV13 to TRBJ1-6, with D possibly TRBD1 on 5 matching bases. V was clipped by 3 bases and J by 7 bases, with 7 bases between them. In germline, CDR1 is PRHDT, CDR2 FYEKMQ (reference sequence). This CDR3 is 13 amino acids long. The CDR3 bases are TGTGCCAGCAGCTTTAAGGGGAATTCACCCCTCCACTTT. Translated, it gives CASSFKGNSPLHF.

This clone was picked up a small number of times. The CDR3 protein is CASSVRGAQGYGYTF. CDR3 sequence (DNA): TGTGCCAGCAGTGTAAGGGGGGCGCAGGGCTATGGCTACACCTTC. V and J are TRBV2 and TRBJ1-2, with D possibly being TRBD1 (6 bases). CDR1 and CDR2 from the germline V gene are SNHLY and FYNNEI. The CDR3 contains 15 residues. Trimming took off 4 bases at V and 4 bases at J, with 16 bases between the two ends.

V gene TRBV6-5 combines with J gene TRBJ2-7, with D perhaps matching TRBD1 (6 bases). V shed 4 bases and J shed 0 bases, with 13 bases lying between them. The CDR3 runs 15 residues. Germline V gives CDR1 MNHEY, CDR2 SVGAGI. For the CDR3, the DNA is TGTGCCAGCAGTTCCCCAGCAGGGGCCTCCTACGAGCAGTACTTC. Translating it yields CASSSPAGASYEQYF.

V usage is TRBV27 and J usage is TRBJ1-1; 7 bases align to TRBD1. Trimming at V came to 6 bases and at J to 1 base, leaving 11 bases not matched to a gene. Looked up from germline, CDR1 is MNHEY and CDR2 is SMNVEV (reference sequence). The CDR3 loop spans 16 amino acids. CDR3 residues: CASRGTEPEENTEAFF. CDR3 nucleotide sequence: TGTGCCAGCAGAGGGACAGAGCCCGAGGAGAACACTGAAGCTTTCTTT.

This clone occurred a few times. V gene TRBV28 combines with J gene TRBJ1-4, with 7 positions matching TRBD1. The CDR3 sequence is 14 residues long. Unmatched junction bases numbered 3, after V lost 6 bases and J lost 2 bases. Germline loops: CDR1 MDHEN, CDR2 SYDVKM. CDR3 sequence: CASSPTGTNEKLFF. CDR3 DNA sequence: TGTGCCAGCAGCCCGACAGGGACTAATGAAAAACTGTTTTTT.

Only a few counts were recorded for this clone. The chain combines TRBV6-4 with TRBJ2-7, with D possibly TRBD1 on 6 matching bases. The CDR3 consists of 13 residues. Germline lookup yields CDR1 MRHNA and CDR2 SNTAGT. V was trimmed by 3 bases and J by 6 bases, leaving 12 bases between them. The CDR3 here is CASSEQGSSEQYF. In DNA, the CDR3 is TGTGCCAGCAGTGAACAGGGAAGTTCCGAGCAGTACTTC.

This clone has a handful of counts. This sequence joins TRBV7-9 and TRBJ2-7; D may be TRBD2 (6 bases). Trimming took 5 bases from V and 4 from J, leaving 18 bases between them. The CDR3 spans 15 residues. Germline assignment: CDR1 SEHNR and CDR2 FQNEAQ (reference sequence). The CDR3 nucleotides are TGTGCCAGCAGCACCACCGGGAGATCGCCATACGAGCAGTACTTC. Its translation is CASSTTGRSPYEQYF.

The rearrangement uses TRBV5-1 and TRBJ2-7, with D possibly being TRBD1 (6 bases). CDR1 SGHRS and CDR2 YFSETQ come from the germline V gene. V dropped 1 base and J dropped 2 bases, with 22 bases sitting between them. This CDR3 contains 18 residues. The CDR3 bases are TGCGCCAGCAGCTTGCCCTCCAGTAGTACAGGGTCACCCTACGAGCAGTACTTC. Protein sequence: CASSLPSSSTGSPYEQYF.

As regards this clone: Other nucleotide sequences from this sample produce the same CDR3. This chain uses TRBV7-2 with TRBJ2-5; D is unresolved. Germline loops: CDR1 SGHTA, CDR2 FQGNSA. The CDR3 loop spans 13 amino acids. Trimming removed 0 bases at V and 1 base at J, with 3 bases between. As DNA, the CDR3 is TGTGCCAGCAGCTTAGCTAGCCAAGAGACCCAGTACTTC. It translates to CASSLASQETQYF.

The chain carries TRBV5-1 and TRBJ2-1; 11 bases align to TRBD1. Losses at the gene ends were 0 bases for V and 6 bases for J; bases not matched to a gene: 2. This CDR3 is built from 15 residues. Germline V CDR1 and CDR2: SGHRS, YFSETQ. The CDR3 nucleotides read TGCGCCAGCAGCTTGGCCGGGACAGGGGGCAATGAGCAGTTCTTC. It encodes CASSLAGTGGNEQFF.

V and J are TRBV9 and TRBJ2-3; 9 bases are shared with TRBD2. J lost 3 bases, V lost 4 bases, and 12 bases had no gene match. The CDR3 has 17 residues. The germline CDR1 and CDR2 sequences are SGDLS and YYNGEE. As DNA, the CDR3 is TGTGCCAGCAGCCCCCGGCCCGGTAGCGGGGGAACAGATACGCAGTATTTT. It specifies CASSPRPGSGGTDTQYF.

This clone has just a few counts. V is TRBV4-1 and J is TRBJ1-2; 7 bases agree with TRBD1. Germline V CDR1 and CDR2: MGHRA, YSYEKL. With V trimmed by 1 base and J by 3 bases, 5 bases remained unmatched. The CDR3 sequence is 15 residues long. The CDR3 region is CASSQGGTADYGYTF. The CDR3 DNA sequence: TGCGCCAGCAGCCAAGGAGGGACAGCGGACTATGGCTACACCTTC.

The chain combines TRBV4-1 with TRBJ2-5; TRBD1 matches at 8 bases. CDR3 length equals 17 residues. The trim removed 0 bases at V and 5 bases at J, leaving 11 bases unmatched. Germline CDR1 is MGHRA and CDR2 is YSYEKL. In nucleotides, the CDR3 is TGCGCCAGCAGCCAAGACGTCGCAGGGGGCGCACGGGAGACCCAGTACTTC. Translation gives CASSQDVAGGARETQYF.

This clone was counted only a few times. The genes are TRBV14 and TRBJ1-2; D uncertain. Trimming took 0 bases from V and 9 from J, leaving 8 bases between them. Germline-derived CDR1 and CDR2 are SGHDN and FVKESK. The CDR3 runs 12 residues. DNA of the CDR3: TGTGCCAGCAGCCAAGATCGCGTGAGCTACACCTTC. Its translation is CASSQDRVSYTF. The complete variable domain, with remaining parts taken from reference TRBV14 and TRBJ1-2, reads EAGVTQFPSHSVIEKGQTVTLRCDPISGHDNLYWYRRVMGKEIKFLLHFVKESKQDESGMPNNRFLAERTGGTYSTLKVQPAELEDSGVYFCASSQDRVSYTFGSGTRLTVV.

The sample holds a few counts of this clone. This chain joins TRBV28 and TRBJ2-3; D is perhaps TRBD1 or TRBD2 (6 bases each). Trimming shortened V by 7 bases and J by 6 bases, and 17 bases separated the two germline ends. The CDR3 extends over 14 amino acids. From germline, CDR1 is MDHEN and CDR2 SYDVKM. The chain's CDR3 is CASTEPGGPDTQYF. Written as DNA, the CDR3 is TGTGCCAGCACCGAGCCCGGGGGCCCGGATACGCAGTATTTT.

The chain is built from TRBV6-5 and TRBJ1-1, with D uncertain. The CDR3 has 14 residues. The V end lost 0 bases, the J end lost 4 bases, and 9 bases lay between the germline ends. Germline V gives CDR1 MNHEY, CDR2 SVGAGI. CDR3 coding DNA: TGTGCCAGCAGTTACTCGCAGGCTACCACTGAAGCTTTCTTT. This sequence encodes CASSYSQATTEAFF.

V is TRBV11-2 and J is TRBJ2-1; 8 nucleotides agree with TRBD2. Germline assignment: CDR1 SGHAT and CDR2 FQNNGV. CDR3 length: 13 amino acids. V gave up 9 bases and J gave up 4 bases; unmatched junction bases: 5. In nucleotides, the CDR3 is TGTGCCAGTAAGCGGGGGAATTACAATGAGCAGTTCTTC. It translates to CASKRGNYNEQFF.

The chain couples TRBV11-1 to TRBJ2-5, with D uncertain. V shed 5 bases and J shed 4 bases, with 8 bases lying between them. Per the germline V gene, CDR1 is SGHAT and CDR2 is FQDESV (reference sequence). This CDR3 spans 12 amino acids. The CDR3 DNA reads TGTGCCAGCAGCACTCTGGGAGAGACCCAGTACTTC. It translates to CASSTLGETQYF.

This clone was picked up a small number of times. The J gene is TRBJ1-1, the V gene TRBV29-1; D possibly corresponds to TRBD1 (6 bases). V lost 5 bases to trimming and J lost 7 bases, with 20 bases between them. This CDR3 contains 14 residues. Germline-derived CDR1 and CDR2 are SQVTM and ANQGSEA. Written as DNA, the CDR3 is TGCAGCGTTTCCAGGGGAGGCCCCGGTCTTGAAGCTTTCTTT. Translation gives CSVSRGGPGLEAFF.

The chain combines TRBV10-3 with TRBJ2-1; TRBD1 is a possible D gene (6 bases). This CDR3 is 12 amino acids long. The V gene's germline CDR1 is ENHRY and CDR2 SYGVKD. With 6 bases removed from V and 9 bases from J, the gap between germline ends came to 12 bases. As DNA, the CDR3 is TGTGCCATCAGAACCACAGGGAGTGAGCAGTTCTTC. Its translation: CAIRTTGSEQFF.

This clone came up a few times. The chain has TRBV29-1 and TRBJ2-7; D could derive from TRBD1 or TRBD2 (5 bases each). V lost 5 bases and J lost 2, with 13 bases in between. The CDR3 runs 13 residues. Germline CDR1 reads SQVTM; CDR2 reads ANQGSEA. The CDR3 region is CSVRGRMTYEQYF. In DNA, the CDR3 is TGCAGCGTTCGGGGACGGATGACCTACGAGCAGTACTTC.

This clone has a handful of counts. The chain links TRBV18 to TRBJ2-7; 8 bases are a match to TRBD2. The CDR3 length is 16 residues. Germline CDR1 and CDR2: KGHSH and LQKENI. The ends lost 3 bases at V and 0 bases at J; junction bases unmatched: 7. The CDR3: CASSPYQTSASYEQYF. The CDR3 DNA follows: TGTGCCAGCTCACCTTACCAGACTAGCGCCTCCTACGAGCAGTACTTC.

This clone has a handful of counts. V gene TRBV2 combines with J gene TRBJ2-2, with D possibly TRBD2 on 5 matching bases. The germline gives CDR1 SNHLY, CDR2 FYNNEI. The CDR3 contains 14 residues. Trimming took 4 bases from V and 4 from J, leaving 10 bases between them. For the CDR3, the DNA is TGTGCCAGCAGTGGACGGGCGGGCACCGGGGAGCTGTTTTTT. It specifies CASSGRAGTGELFF.

V and J are TRBV11-2 and TRBJ2-7; unclear D gene. Germline loops: CDR1 SGHAT, CDR2 FQNNGV. The CDR3 has 18 amino acids. Trimming cost V 4 bases and J 3 bases, with 25 bases left between them. The DNA for the CDR3 is TGTGCCAGCAGCTCCCGTCCTCGAACAGCCCTTCTGAACTACGAGCAGTACTTC. Translation: CASSSRPRTALLNYEQYF.

This clone was seen only a few times. The chain is built from TRBV5-1 and TRBJ2-6; tentatively, D is TRBD1 (5 bases). V lost 4 bases and J lost 0, with 11 bases in between. The V gene's germline CDR1 is SGHRS and CDR2 YFSETQ. The CDR3 runs to 16 residues. The chain's CDR3 is CASSQQESSGANVLTF. The CDR3 bases are TGCGCCAGCAGCCAACAGGAGAGCTCTGGGGCCAACGTCCTGACTTTC.

V gene TRBV10-3 combines with J gene TRBJ2-6, with D unclear. Germline assignment: CDR1 ENHRY and CDR2 SYGVKD. The V and J ends lost 3 bases and 0 bases respectively, with 9 bases between them. CDR3 length: 16 amino acids. The CDR3 spells CAISDHSGSGANVLTF. CDR3 DNA sequence: TGTGCCATCAGTGATCACTCAGGCTCTGGGGCCAACGTCCTGACTTTC.

This chain links TRBV7-9 with TRBJ2-1; D is undetermined. This CDR3 has 14 amino acids. Germline values: CDR1 SEHNR, CDR2 FQNEAQ (reference sequence). V shed 7 bases and J shed 5 bases, with 15 bases lying between them. The CDR3 here is CASNIYPRDNEQFF. Written as DNA, the CDR3 is TGTGCCAGCAACATCTATCCTAGGGACAATGAGCAGTTCTTC.